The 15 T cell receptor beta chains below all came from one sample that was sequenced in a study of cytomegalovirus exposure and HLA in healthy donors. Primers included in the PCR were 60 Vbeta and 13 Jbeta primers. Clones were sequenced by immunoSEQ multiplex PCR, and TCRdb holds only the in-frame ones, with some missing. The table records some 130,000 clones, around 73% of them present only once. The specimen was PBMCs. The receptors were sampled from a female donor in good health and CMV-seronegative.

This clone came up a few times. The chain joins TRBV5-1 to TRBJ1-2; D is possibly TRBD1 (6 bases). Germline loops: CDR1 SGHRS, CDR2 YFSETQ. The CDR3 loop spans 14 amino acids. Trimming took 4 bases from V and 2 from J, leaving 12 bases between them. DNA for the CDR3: TGCGCCAGCAGCATACGTACAGGGAACTATGGCTACACCTTC. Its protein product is CASSIRTGNYGYTF.

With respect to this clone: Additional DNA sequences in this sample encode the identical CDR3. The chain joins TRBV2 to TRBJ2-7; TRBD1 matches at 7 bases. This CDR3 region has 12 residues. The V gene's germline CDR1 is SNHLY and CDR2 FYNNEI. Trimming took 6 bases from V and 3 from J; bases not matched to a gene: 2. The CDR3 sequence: CASRRDSYEQYF. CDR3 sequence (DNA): TGTGCCAGCAGAAGGGACAGCTACGAGCAGTACTTC.

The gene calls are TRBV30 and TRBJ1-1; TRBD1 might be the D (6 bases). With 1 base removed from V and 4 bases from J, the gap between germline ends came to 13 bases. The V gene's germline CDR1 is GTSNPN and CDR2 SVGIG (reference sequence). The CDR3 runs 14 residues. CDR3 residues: CAWSARGGGTEAFF. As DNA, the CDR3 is TGTGCCTGGAGTGCCAGGGGCGGCGGCACTGAAGCTTTCTTT.

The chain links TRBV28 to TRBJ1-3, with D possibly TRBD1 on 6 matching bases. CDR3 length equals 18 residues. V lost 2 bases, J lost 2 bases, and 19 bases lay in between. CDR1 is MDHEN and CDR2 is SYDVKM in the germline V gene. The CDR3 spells CASSLPGGGALAGNTIYF. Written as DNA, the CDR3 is TGTGCCAGCAGTTTACCGGGTGGGGGGGCGCTAGCTGGAAACACCATATATTTT. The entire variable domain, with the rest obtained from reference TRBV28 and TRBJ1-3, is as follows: DVKVTQSSRYLVKRTGEKVFLECVQDMDHENMFWYRQDPGLGLRLIYFSYDVKMKEKGDIPEGYSVSREKKERFSLILESASTNQTSMYLCASSLPGGGALAGNTIYFGEGSWLTVV.

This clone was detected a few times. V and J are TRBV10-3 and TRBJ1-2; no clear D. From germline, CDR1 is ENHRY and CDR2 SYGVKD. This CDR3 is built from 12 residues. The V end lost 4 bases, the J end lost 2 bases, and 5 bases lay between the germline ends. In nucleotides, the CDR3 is TGTGCCATCAGTGGACAAAACTATGGCTACACCTTC. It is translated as CAISGQNYGYTF.

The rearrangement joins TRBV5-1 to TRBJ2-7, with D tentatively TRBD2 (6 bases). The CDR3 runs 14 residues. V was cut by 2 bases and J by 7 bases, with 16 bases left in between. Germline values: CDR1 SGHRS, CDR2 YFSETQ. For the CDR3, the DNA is TGCGCCAGCAGCTTATTGGGACGGGGAGGAGAGCAGTACTTC. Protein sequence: CASSLLGRGGEQYF. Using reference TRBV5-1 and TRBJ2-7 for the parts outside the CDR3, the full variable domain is KAGVTQTPRYLIKTRGQQVTLSCSPISGHRSVSWYQQTPGQGLQFLFEYFSETQRNKGNFPGRFSGRQFSNSRSEMNVSTLELGDSALYLCASSLLGRGGEQYFGPGTRLTVT.

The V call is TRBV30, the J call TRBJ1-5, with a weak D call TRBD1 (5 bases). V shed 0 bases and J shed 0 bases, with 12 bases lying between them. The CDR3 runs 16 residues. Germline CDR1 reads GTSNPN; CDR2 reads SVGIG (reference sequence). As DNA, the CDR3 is TGTGCCTGGAGTGTACAGGCAGTCTATAGCAATCAGCCCCAGCATTTT. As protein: CAWSVQAVYSNQPQHF.

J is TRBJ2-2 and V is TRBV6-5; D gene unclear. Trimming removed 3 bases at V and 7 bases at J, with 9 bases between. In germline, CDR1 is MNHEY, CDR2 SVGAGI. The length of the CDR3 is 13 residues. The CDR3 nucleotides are TGTGCCAGCAGTTATGGCCCTGGCGGGGAGCTGTTTTTT. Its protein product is CASSYGPGGELFF.

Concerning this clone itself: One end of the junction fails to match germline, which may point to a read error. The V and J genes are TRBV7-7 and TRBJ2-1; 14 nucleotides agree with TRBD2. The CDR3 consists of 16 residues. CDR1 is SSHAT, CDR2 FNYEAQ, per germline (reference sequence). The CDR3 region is CASSPTSGRAGNEQFF. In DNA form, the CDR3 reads TGTGCTAGCAGCCCGACTAGCGGGAGGGCAGGCAATGAGCAGTTCTTC.

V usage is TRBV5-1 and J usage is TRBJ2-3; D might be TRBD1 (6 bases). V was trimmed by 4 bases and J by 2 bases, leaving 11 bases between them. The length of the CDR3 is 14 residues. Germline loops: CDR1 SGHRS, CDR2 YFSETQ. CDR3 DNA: TGCGCCAGCAGCCTGACAGGATCCACAGATACGCAGTATTTT. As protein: CASSLTGSTDTQYF.

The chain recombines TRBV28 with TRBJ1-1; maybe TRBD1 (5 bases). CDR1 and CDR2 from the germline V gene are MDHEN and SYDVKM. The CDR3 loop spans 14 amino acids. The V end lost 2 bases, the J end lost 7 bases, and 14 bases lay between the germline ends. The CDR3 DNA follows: TGTGCCAGCAGTTTAGGGGGAGGGAGGGGTGAAGCTTTCTTT. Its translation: CASSLGGGRGEAFF.

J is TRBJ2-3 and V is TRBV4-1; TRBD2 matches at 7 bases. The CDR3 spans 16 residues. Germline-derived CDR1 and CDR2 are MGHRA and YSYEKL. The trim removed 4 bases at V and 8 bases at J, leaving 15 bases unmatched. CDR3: CASSRVGAGDSGTQYF. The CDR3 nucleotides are TGCGCCAGCAGCCGGGTTGGGGCGGGAGACTCGGGTACGCAGTATTTT.

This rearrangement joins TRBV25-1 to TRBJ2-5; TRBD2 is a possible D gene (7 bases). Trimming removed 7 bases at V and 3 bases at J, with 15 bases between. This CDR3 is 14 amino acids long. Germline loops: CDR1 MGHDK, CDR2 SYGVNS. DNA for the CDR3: TGTGCCAGCACCCCCCTAGGGGGGGAAGAGACCCAGTACTTC. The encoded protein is CASTPLGGEETQYF.

The DNA for the CDR3 is TGTGCCAGCAGTTACTCCGGACTAGCGAAGAATGAGCAGTTCTTC. Its translation: CASSYSGLAKNEQFF. The rearrangement joins TRBV6-5 to TRBJ2-1, with TRBD2 matching over 9 bases. V lost 0 bases, J lost 7 bases, and 4 bases stayed unmatched. From germline, CDR1 is MNHEY and CDR2 SVGAGI. This CDR3 spans 15 amino acids.

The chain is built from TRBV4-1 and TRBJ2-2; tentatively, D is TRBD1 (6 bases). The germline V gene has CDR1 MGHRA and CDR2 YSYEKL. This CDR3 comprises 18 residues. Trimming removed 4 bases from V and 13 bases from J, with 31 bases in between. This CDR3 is CASSRALDEGPTTQGLFF. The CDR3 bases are TGCGCCAGCAGCCGCGCCCTAGACGAGGGACCCACGACACAGGGGCTGTTTTTT.